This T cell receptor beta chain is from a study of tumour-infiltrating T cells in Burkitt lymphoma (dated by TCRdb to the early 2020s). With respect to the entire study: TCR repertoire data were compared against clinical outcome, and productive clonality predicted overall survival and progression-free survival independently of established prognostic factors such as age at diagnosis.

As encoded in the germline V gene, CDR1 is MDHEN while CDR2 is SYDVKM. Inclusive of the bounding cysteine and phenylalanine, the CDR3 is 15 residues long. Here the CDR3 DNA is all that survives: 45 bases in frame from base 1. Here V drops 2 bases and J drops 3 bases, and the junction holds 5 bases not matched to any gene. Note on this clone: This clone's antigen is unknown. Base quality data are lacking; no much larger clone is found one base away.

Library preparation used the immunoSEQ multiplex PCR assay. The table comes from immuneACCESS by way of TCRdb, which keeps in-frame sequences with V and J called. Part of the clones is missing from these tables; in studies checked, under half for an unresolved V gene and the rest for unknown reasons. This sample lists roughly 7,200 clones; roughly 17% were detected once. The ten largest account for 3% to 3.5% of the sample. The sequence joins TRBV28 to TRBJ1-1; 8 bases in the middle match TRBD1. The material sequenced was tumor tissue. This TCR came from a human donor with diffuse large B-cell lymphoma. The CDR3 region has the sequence CASSLQGARDTEAFF. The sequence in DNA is TGTGCCAGCAGTTTACAGGGGGCACGGGACACTGAAGCTTTCTTT.